The clone carrying this TCR beta chain was seen a handful of times. Its antigen is undetermined. Germline assignment: CDR1 MNHEY and CDR2 SVGAGI. The CDR3 contains 18 residues. With a J-beta primer mix and a sample-barcoded 5' primer, a second PCR ran about 7 to 11 cycles. Each cDNA molecule was tagged by a template-switch adaptor with 12 random nucleotides. TCRdb redid the calling of the 5' RACE reads with MiXCR, one entry per CDR3 protein. The repertoire holds about 630,000 distinct CDR3 sequences, roughly 20% seen once, with under 4% in the top ten. These data come from a study of blood T cells in healthy people across ages. Whole-study results and caveats: Diversity estimated from one million T cells was considered an underestimate.

The sequence came from a man between 65 and 79 years old in good health. The chain couples TRBV6-5 to TRBJ2-5, with 8 bases aligning to TRBD2. Gene TRBJ2-7 matches the end of the DNA better, so the J call may be wrong. The sample comprised blood. The CDR3 coding sequence is TGTGCCAGCAGTTCCAATCTAGCGGGCCATCCCCTTCGCCACGAGCAGTACTTC. Protein product: CASSSNLAGHPLRHEQYF.